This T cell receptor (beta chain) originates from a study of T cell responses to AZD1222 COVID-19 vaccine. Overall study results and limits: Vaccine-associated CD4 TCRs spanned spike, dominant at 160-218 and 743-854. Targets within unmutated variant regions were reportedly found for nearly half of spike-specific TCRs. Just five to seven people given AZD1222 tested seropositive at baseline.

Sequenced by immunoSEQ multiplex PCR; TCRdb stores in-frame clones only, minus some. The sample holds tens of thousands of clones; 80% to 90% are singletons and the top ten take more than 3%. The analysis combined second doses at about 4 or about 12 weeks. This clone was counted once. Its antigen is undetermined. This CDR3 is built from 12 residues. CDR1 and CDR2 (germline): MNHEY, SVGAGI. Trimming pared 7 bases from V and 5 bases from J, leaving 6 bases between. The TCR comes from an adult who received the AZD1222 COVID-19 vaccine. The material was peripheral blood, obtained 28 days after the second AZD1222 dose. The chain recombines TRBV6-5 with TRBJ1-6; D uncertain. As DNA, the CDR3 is TGTGCCAGCAAGGAGAATAATTCACCCCTCCACTTT. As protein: CASKENNSPLHF.